This T cell receptor beta chain was recorded in a study of graft-versus-host responses after intestinal transplantation. Background on the study: Transplant recipients had multivisceral, liver-intestinal, or isolated intestinal grafts.

Clones were sequenced by immunoSEQ multiplex PCR, and TCRdb holds only the in-frame ones, with some missing. The sample consists of about 9,600 clones, roughly 71% of them appearing once. With respect to this clone: As yet, its antigen is unknown.

Broader study findings: Early post-transplant falls in HvG clones accompanied the peak levels of circulating GvH clones. Allograft clonal ratios (graft-versus-host to host-versus-graft) were high in patients who had graft-donor T cell macrochimerism. Investigators detected GvH clones in recipient marrow, with some emerging earlier in ileum or blood.

Processing of graft tissue released intraepithelial and lamina propria lymphocytes. V shed 6 bases and J shed 5 bases, with 16 bases lying between them. CDR1 is MNHEY, CDR2 SVGAGI, per germline. The CDR3 is 14 amino acids. This sample comprised ileum tissue, obtained roughly 450 days after intestinal transplantation. The chain uses TRBV6-5 and TRBJ2-5; weak D call: TRBD2 (7 bases). This receptor was obtained from a human patient who received an intestinal transplant, so some T cells may come from the graft donor. DNA of the CDR3: TGTGCCAGCAGCCCCACGGGGGGCATGGAGACCCAGTACTTC. The encoded protein is CASSPTGGMETQYF.